This T cell receptor (beta chain) was retrieved from a study of blood T cell repertoires in COVID-19. Profiling relied on immunoSEQ multiplex PCR, and the TCRdb table lists in-frame clones only, not all of them. Among around 200,000 clones listed, over 75% were seen once. The CDR3 covers 13 residues. J lost 6 bases, V lost 4 bases, and 3 bases had no gene match. The germline gives CDR1 KGHDR, CDR2 SFDVKD. The sequence derives from a man aged 35-49 years who had recovered from COVID-19. V usage is TRBV24-1 and J usage is TRBJ1-2; 8 bases align to TRBD1. The sequencing input was PBMCs or T cells enriched from blood (not recorded which). CDR3 DNA: TGTGCCACCAGTGACCGGACAGGGAATGGCTACACCTTC. Its translation is CATSDRTGNGYTF.